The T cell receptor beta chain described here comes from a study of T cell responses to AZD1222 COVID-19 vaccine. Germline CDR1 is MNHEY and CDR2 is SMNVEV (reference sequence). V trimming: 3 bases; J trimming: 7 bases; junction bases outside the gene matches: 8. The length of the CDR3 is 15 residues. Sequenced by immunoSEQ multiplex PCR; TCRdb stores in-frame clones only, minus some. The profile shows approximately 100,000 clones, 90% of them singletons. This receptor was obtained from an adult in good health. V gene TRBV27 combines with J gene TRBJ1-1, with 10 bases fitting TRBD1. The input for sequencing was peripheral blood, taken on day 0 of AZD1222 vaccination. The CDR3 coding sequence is TGTGCCAGCAGTTTGTCGGGACAGGGGTTTGGTGAAGCTTTCTTT. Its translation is CASSLSGQGFGEAFF.